Detailed here is one TCR beta chain. It has no known antigen specificity. This may be a read error: a much more frequent sequence differs by one nucleotide. These data originate in a study of neurological immune-mediated disorders (dated by TCRdb to the late 2010s). Background for the entire study: Among the roughly 35 multiple sclerosis patients, relapsing-remitting MS accounted for some 30 and secondary progressive MS accounted for 3. Using UMI-based sequencing, the study compared peripheral blood TCR-beta repertoires from patients with HTLV-I-associated myelopathy (HAM/TSP), patients with multiple sclerosis, and healthy controls. The 95 to 110 TCR-beta libraries covered PBMC samples along with longitudinal samples, technical triplicates, and paired sorted CD4+ and CD8+ T-cell subsets. The cohort included 60 to 75 subjects: about 15 with HAM/TSP, about 35 with multiple sclerosis, and about 20 healthy controls. The investigation overall reported the following: The highest TCR clonal expansion was observed in HAM/TSP patients, whereas the lowest was observed in MS patients, even when compared with healthy controls. Repertoires from 18 of 34 MS patients were grouped by phylogenetic analysis into a cluster of related CDR3 sequences, suggesting a possible repertoire-level signature. Across subjects, expanded clones never shared an identical CDR3 amino acid sequence, which suggests that the TCR-beta repertoires in every group were private. The MS cluster was not associated with any clinical or MRI features, and the authors stated that larger cohorts are needed.

To synthesize cDNA, template-switch 5'RACE was performed with a primer carrying a 10-nucleotide random unique molecular identifier so that each TCR transcript was tagged. Each sequencing run produced over 160 million TCR-beta sequences covering 15-18 subjects. The RNeasy kit was used to extract total RNA. The KAPA Real-time Library Amplification kit was used to amplify TCR-beta VDJ regions with primers targeting the TCR constant region and the 5'RACE anchor. A first PCR added sample indexes and Illumina adaptors, after which a second PCR increased the library yield. The roughly 650 bp TCR product was size-selected on a 2% E-gel SizeSelection system after Ampure bead purification. Library quality was checked on a Bioanalyzer, concentration was measured with Qubit, and libraries were quantified with the Kapa Library Quantification kit before pooling. Paired-end 2 x 150 bp sequencing of the libraries was performed on an Illumina HiSeq 2500. To increase sequence diversity, roughly 24-32% phiX was spiked into each library pool. As for how the authors treated the data: Quality-filtered reads were processed with the UMI-based MiGEC pipeline, and over 90% of raw TCR sequences were removed by the MiGEC pipeline during error correction. VDJ genes were aligned to IMGT germline references, and each clonotype was defined by a unique CDR3 amino acid sequence together with V-J genes. Clonal expansion, Shannon diversity, and CDR3 relatedness (CalcPairwiseDistances, ClusterSamples) were evaluated with VDJtools, and phylogenetic trees were built with CLCbio workbench. Using coefficient-of-variation modelling across technical triplicates, the study counted a clone as expanded if it had at least 8 unique UMIs. TCRdb handled the public reads itself, with Q25 trimming in fastp and clone calling in MiXCR, and kept productive beta chains. Under each unique CDR3 protein, matching rows form one entry showing the most common genes and DNA. The V and J calls reflect TCRdb's pipeline rather than the authors' work. This sample is represented by 50,000 to 85,000 distinct CDR3 sequences; 4% to 6% of them were singletons. The ten largest clones capture roughly 2.8% of the sample.

Trimming takes 1 base from V and 1 base from J, and the germline ends sit 11 bases apart. The CDR1 and CDR2 encoded by the germline V gene are LGHNA and YNFKEQ. Spanning cysteine to phenylalanine, the CDR3 consists of 16 amino acids. Just the 48-base CDR3 DNA is kept, in frame starting at base 1. Libraries from unsorted PBMCs were made from 2 million PBMCs kept in RNAlater at -80 degrees C until RNA extraction. The multiple sclerosis patients were enrolled in a US clinical protocol that evaluated disease progression with magnetic resonance imaging. Peripheral blood underwent Ficoll-Hypaque density gradient centrifugation to isolate PBMCs, which were then cryopreserved in liquid nitrogen.

Recombination joined TRBV4-2 with TRBJ1-5, with the D gene call left open. This TCR was recovered from a woman in her 30s with multiple sclerosis. Material: PBMCs. The CDR3 protein sequence reads: CASSQAAGRSNQPQHF. Read as DNA, the sequence is TGTGCCAGCAGCCAAGCCGCGGGAAGAAGCAATCAGCCCCAGCATTTT.